Presented here are 15 T cell receptor beta chains from one specimen sequenced in a study of PD-L1 blockade in urothelial cancer. Sample time point: peripheral blood 6 weeks after treatment start. The repertoire was sequenced with immunoSEQ multiplex PCR; TCRdb's copy has only in-frame clones and lacks some. The sample has around 110,000 clones; around 89% are singletons. Here the sequenced sample was PBMCs, taken around atezolizumab (anti-PD-L1) treatment. The receptors here all came from a man aged 60 to 69 with urothelial cancer.

The rearrangement links TRBV4-1 to TRBJ1-5; D perhaps matches TRBD1 (6 bases). Germline V lookup: CDR1 MGHRA, CDR2 YSYEKL. The V end lost 8 bases, the J end lost 6 bases, and 14 bases lay between the germline ends. The CDR3 totals 13 residues. This chain's CDR3 is CASGFGGTQPQHF. The CDR3 nucleotides read TGCGCCAGCGGCTTTGGGGGCACTCAGCCCCAGCATTTT.

This sequence joins TRBV11-3 and TRBJ2-6; D is undetermined. There are 14 residues in the CDR3. The V and J ends lost 5 bases and 6 bases respectively, with 11 bases between them. The V gene's germline CDR1 is SGHNT and CDR2 YENEEA. In DNA, the CDR3 is TGTGCCAGCAGCGCTACCGCTCCGGCCAACGTCCTGACTTTC. It translates to CASSATAPANVLTF.

The chain recombines TRBV13 with TRBJ1-1; no clear D gene. From germline, CDR1 is PRHDT and CDR2 FYEKMQ (reference sequence). V lost 3 bases and J lost 3, with 23 bases in between. This CDR3 comprises 18 residues. CDR3 amino acids: CASSFNRIAVGGYTEAFF. The DNA of the CDR3 is TGTGCCAGCAGCTTCAATAGGATTGCGGTAGGAGGGTACACTGAAGCTTTCTTT.

The rearrangement joins TRBV19 to TRBJ2-7, with 13 bases lining up with TRBD2. CDR3 length equals 16 residues. Per the germline V gene, CDR1 is LNHDA and CDR2 is SQIVND (reference sequence). V was clipped by 6 bases and J by 0 bases; unmatched bases: 5. CDR3 bases: TGTGCCAGTAGGGGCGGACTAGCGGGAGTCTCCTACGAGCAGTACTTC. It specifies CASRGGLAGVSYEQYF.

A single count supports this clone. The chain is built from TRBV6-5 and TRBJ1-3; D is possibly TRBD1 (5 bases). The CDR3 is 14 amino acids. Germline CDR1 reads MNHEY; CDR2 reads SVGAGI. V lost 6 bases and J 1 base, leaving 10 bases between the germline ends. CDR3 residues: CASSFDRSGNTIYF. The CDR3 DNA is TGTGCCAGCAGCTTCGACAGATCTGGAAACACCATATATTTT.

The chain combines TRBV6-5 with TRBJ1-2; D gene uncertain. V was clipped by 5 bases and J by 4 bases, with 17 bases between them. From germline, CDR1 is MNHEY and CDR2 SVGAGI. This CDR3 has 15 residues. This CDR3 reads CASSPGMSISYGYTF. CDR3 sequence (DNA): TGTGCCAGCAGTCCCGGGATGTCGATATCCTATGGCTACACCTTC.

The V gene is TRBV6-7, the J gene TRBJ2-7, with 9 positions matching TRBD1. TRBV6-7 is reported as an ORF; its role is uncertain. The CDR3 length is 15 residues. The V gene end was trimmed by 0 bases and the J gene end by 5 bases; junction bases not matched to a gene: 5. CDR3 sequence: CASSYSKGQGNEQYF. CDR3 nucleotide sequence: TGTGCCAGCAGTTACTCGAAGGGACAGGGTAACGAGCAGTACTTC.

The chain couples TRBV5-5 to TRBJ1-1; D remains unclear. The CDR3 contains 14 residues. The germline V gene has CDR1 SGHKS and CDR2 YYEKEE (reference sequence). Trimming cost V 0 bases and J 4 bases, with 10 bases left between them. CDR3: CASSLVREGTEAFF. CDR3 DNA sequence: TGTGCCAGCAGCTTGGTTAGGGAGGGCACTGAAGCTTTCTTT.

V gene TRBV29-1 combines with J gene TRBJ1-1, with D unclear. Trimming removed 3 bases at V and 1 base at J, with 9 bases between. Germline values: CDR1 SQVTM, CDR2 ANQGSEA. The CDR3 has 13 amino acids. The CDR3, as DNA: TGCAGCGTTGAGGCACAGTCGAACACTGAAGCTTTCTTT. This gives the protein CSVEAQSNTEAFF.

A single count supports this clone. The genes are TRBV5-4 and TRBJ2-4; perhaps TRBD2 as D (5 bases). Deletions cut 4 bases from V and 1 base from J, with 15 bases between. The length of the CDR3 is 16 residues. CDR1 is SGHNT and CDR2 is YYREEE in the germline V gene (reference sequence). This CDR3 is CASSGPTRGAKNIQYF. The CDR3 DNA reads as TGTGCCAGCAGCGGACCGACCCGAGGGGCCAAAAACATTCAGTACTTC. Full variable domain (remainder filled in from reference TRBV5-4 and TRBJ2-4): ETGVTQSPTHLIKTRGQQVTLRCSSQSGHNTVSWYQQALGQGPQFIFQYYREEENGRGNFPPRFSGLQFPNYSSELNVNALELDDSALYLCASSGPTRGAKNIQYFGAGTRLSVL.

This clone qualifies as large. This chain joins TRBV7-9 and TRBJ1-2, with unresolved D. Trimming removed 0 bases at V and 4 bases at J, with 9 bases between. The CDR3 is made up of 14 amino acids. Germline assignment: CDR1 SEHNR and CDR2 FQNEAQ (reference sequence). CDR3 sequence reads: CASSLAGAGYGYTF. CDR3 bases: TGTGCCAGCAGCTTAGCGGGAGCAGGCTATGGCTACACCTTC.

This clone came up once. This chain connects TRBV7-3 to TRBJ2-5; TRBD1 aligns across 8 bases. J lost 5 bases, V lost 6 bases, and 14 bases had no gene match. The CDR3 is made up of 16 amino acids. Germline V gene sequence: CDR1 SGHTA, CDR2 FQGTGA. Here the CDR3 DNA reads TGTGCCAGCAGTCTCAACGGCAGGGGGCAGGGGGAGACCCAGTACTTC. Encoded protein: CASSLNGRGQGETQYF.

For the CDR3, the DNA is TGTGCCAGCAGTTCCCCCGGGGGGATAAATCAGCCCCAGCATTTT. It encodes CASSSPGGINQPQHF. The rearrangement links TRBV28 to TRBJ1-5, with a weak D call TRBD1 (5 bases). V was trimmed by 4 bases and J by 4 bases, leaving 14 bases between them. Germline values: CDR1 MDHEN, CDR2 SYDVKM. CDR3 length equals 15 residues.

The genes are TRBV7-2 and TRBJ1-2; D uncertain. The ends were cut back, 1 base at V and 1 base at J, with 7 bases in the middle. CDR1 and CDR2 from the germline V gene are SGHTA and FQGNSA. This CDR3 has 14 residues. Here the CDR3 reads CASSLVYSNYGYTF. CDR3 nucleotides: TGTGCCAGCAGCTTAGTTTACAGTAACTATGGCTACACCTTC. The entire variable domain, with the rest obtained from reference TRBV7-2 and TRBJ1-2, is as follows: GAGVSQSPSNKVTEKGKDVELRCDPISGHTALYWYRQSLGQGLEFLIYFQGNSAPDKSGLPSDRFSAERTGGSVSTLTIQRTQQEDSAVYLCASSLVYSNYGYTFGSGTRLTVV.

V gene TRBV9 combines with J gene TRBJ2-7; D perhaps matches TRBD1 (6 bases). V was shortened by 4 bases and J by 0 bases, with 14 bases between the two germline ends. Looked up from germline, CDR1 is SGDLS and CDR2 is YYNGEE. The CDR3 length is 15 residues. CDR3 sequence reads: CASSPFGGSSYEQYF. The DNA for the CDR3 is TGTGCCAGCAGCCCTTTTGGGGGCTCCTCCTACGAGCAGTACTTC.